This TCR beta chain came from a study of T cell responses to AZD1222 COVID-19 vaccine. Comment on this clone: The target antigen is unknown.

Repertoires were generated with immunoSEQ multiplex PCR, while TCRdb's copy carries only in-frame clones and drops some. The sample carries 90,000 to 120,000 clones, 90% to 95% recorded once. V gave up 1 base and J gave up 4 bases, with 11 bases separating them. This CDR3 is 14 amino acids long. CDR1 is SGHTA, CDR2 FQGNSA, per germline. Points from the study as a whole: The study found vaccine-associated CD4 TCRs spanning spike, dominant at 160-218 and 743-854.

Material: peripheral blood, obtained 28 days after the second AZD1222 dose. The chain is built from TRBV7-2 and TRBJ2-7; D may correspond to TRBD1 or TRBD2 (5 bases each). The origin of this receptor is an adult who received the AZD1222 COVID-19 vaccine. In DNA, the CDR3 is TGTGCCAGCAGCTTAGAAAGAGGGGTATACGAGCAGTACTTC. Its translation: CASSLERGVYEQYF. The full variable domain, with the rest looked up from reference TRBV7-2 and TRBJ2-7, is GAGVSQSPSNKVTEKGKDVELRCDPISGHTALYWYRQSLGQGLEFLIYFQGNSAPDKSGLPSDRFSAERTGGSVSTLTIQRTQQEDSAVYLCASSLERGVYEQYFGPGTRLTVT.